One and the same sample provided the 18 T cell receptor beta chains below, sequenced in a study of naive and memory T cell subsets. An equimolar mix of two oligonucleotides served as the beta constant-region primer for TRBC1 and TRBC2. The ligated cDNA underwent four PCR rounds using SP2 and nested alpha and beta constant-region primers. Via MiXCR, TCRdb re-called the UMI-ligation and nested PCR reads, giving one row per CDR3 protein. The table has about 120,000 distinct CDR3 sequences, 36% seen once. Sequenced sample: central memory CD4+ T cells from blood. Every receptor here comes from a human donor in good health.

The count of this clonotype is one. This chain links TRBV29-1 with TRBJ1-2, with D perhaps TRBD1 (6 bases). Germline V CDR1 and CDR2: SQVTM, ANQGSEA. V shed 4 bases and J shed 7 bases, with 16 bases lying between them. This CDR3 has 13 residues. CDR3 sequence reads: CSVASWGALGYTF. The CDR3 coding sequence is TGCAGCGTTGCGTCGTGGGGGGCGCTTGGCTACACCTTC.

This clonotype was counted only a few times. The chain employs TRBV12-3 or TRBV12-4 and TRBJ2-7; unclear D gene. Trimming pared 3 bases from V and 2 bases from J, leaving 14 bases between. The CDR3 is 15 amino acids. As DNA, the CDR3 is TGTGCCAGCAGTTTTCCCGGAACAAGGACCTACGAGCAGTACTTC. This encodes CASSFPGTRTYEQYF.

This chain connects TRBV28 to TRBJ2-3; no clear D. V shed 6 bases and J shed 10 bases, with 8 bases lying between them. Germline V gene lookup returns CDR1 MDHEN and CDR2 SYDVKM. CDR3 length equals 10 residues. The CDR3 sequence: CASRGRAQYF. The CDR3 DNA follows: TGTGCCAGCAGAGGAAGGGCGCAGTATTTT.

The chain joins TRBV20-1 to TRBJ2-3, with D possibly matching TRBD2 (6 bases). This CDR3 comprises 12 residues. V lost 5 bases to trimming and J lost 4 bases, with 10 bases between them. Germline assignment: CDR1 DFQATT and CDR2 SNEGSKA (reference sequence). The CDR3 DNA reads TGCAGTGCTCAAGGCGGGGCAGATACGCAGTATTTT. It codes for CSAQGGADTQYF.

The V call is TRBV28, the J call TRBJ2-3; TRBD1 matches at 7 bases. Trimming at V came to 5 bases and at J to 1 base, leaving 9 bases not matched to a gene. The CDR3 is 16 residues long. The germline V gene encodes CDR1 MDHEN and CDR2 SYDVKM. The CDR3 DNA follows: TGTGCCAGCAGTCACAATCCCACAGGGGGCACAGATACGCAGTATTTT. Translating gives CASSHNPTGGTDTQYF.

The gene calls are TRBV20-1 and TRBJ2-2; 7 nucleotides line up with TRBD1. This CDR3 is 14 amino acids long. V lost 2 bases and J lost 3; bases outside the gene matches: 3. Germline V gene sequence: CDR1 DFQATT, CDR2 SNEGSKA (reference sequence). CDR3 region: CSARSGQYTGELFF. The CDR3 region has the DNA TGCAGTGCTAGATCGGGACAGTACACCGGGGAGCTGTTTTTT.

This clonotype has just a few counts. This chain links TRBV29-1 with TRBJ1-1, with unresolved D. The CDR3 is 11 amino acids. V lost 5 bases, J lost 8 bases, and 12 bases lay in between. Germline lookup yields CDR1 SQVTM and CDR2 ANQGSEA. The CDR3 DNA reads as TGCAGCGTTCAAACCGGTCGCGAAGCTTTCTTT. Translation: CSVQTGREAFF.

The table lists this clonotype with a few counts. This sequence joins TRBV10-3 and TRBJ2-7; the D gene is possibly TRBD2 (5 bases). CDR1 is ENHRY and CDR2 is SYGVKD in the germline V gene. The CDR3 extends over 13 amino acids. The germline V and J ends were trimmed by 11 bases and 4 bases, with 18 bases remaining between them. DNA of the CDR3: TGTGCCTCCAGCCGGGATACCATATACGAGCAGTACTTC. Amino acids: CASSRDTIYEQYF.

This clonotype was detected a few times. J is TRBJ2-5 and V is TRBV7-9, with D possibly matching TRBD2 (6 bases). Between the trimmed V and J ends, which lost 5 bases and 5 bases, there was a span of 15 bases. This CDR3 comprises 14 residues. Looked up from germline, CDR1 is SEHNR and CDR2 is FQNEAQ (reference sequence). The CDR3 here is CASSPGGGGETQYF. Written as DNA, the CDR3 is TGTGCCAGCAGCCCTGGGGGAGGAGGGGAGACCCAGTACTTC.

This clonotype showed up just a few times. The rearrangement uses TRBV20-1 and TRBJ1-1, with D tentatively TRBD1 (6 bases). The ends were cut back, 0 bases at V and 0 bases at J, with 11 bases in the middle. CDR1 DFQATT and CDR2 SNEGSKA come from the germline V gene (reference sequence). This CDR3 has 15 residues. CDR3 bases: TGCAGTGCTAGAGAGGGCCGACAGGTGAACACTGAAGCTTTCTTT. Protein product: CSAREGRQVNTEAFF.

The V call is TRBV6-5, the J call TRBJ2-3; D assignment may be TRBD1 or TRBD2 (5 bases each). The CDR3 sequence is 16 residues long. Per the germline V gene, CDR1 is MNHEY and CDR2 is SVGAGI. Trimming stripped 6 bases from V and 4 bases from J, with 20 bases between. CDR3 sequence reads: CASSAIWGIRADTQYF. In DNA form, the CDR3 reads TGTGCCAGCAGCGCTATTTGGGGGATTAGGGCAGATACGCAGTATTTT.

This clonotype has a single count. The chain is built from TRBV12-3 or TRBV12-4 and TRBJ2-2, with D possibly TRBD1 on 5 matching bases. Trimming pared 3 bases from V and 0 bases from J, leaving 5 bases between. The CDR3 runs to 14 residues. The CDR3 sequence: CASSLGPNTGELFF. The CDR3 nucleotides read TGTGCCAGCAGTTTGGGGCCGAACACCGGGGAGCTGTTTTTT.

V is TRBV28 and J is TRBJ1-6; D is ambiguous. The CDR3 loop spans 12 amino acids. Trimming shortened V by 1 base and J by 8 bases, and 3 bases separated the two germline ends. CDR1 is MDHEN, CDR2 SYDVKM, per germline. CDR3 coding DNA: TGTGCCAGCAGTTTATCCGATTCACCCCTCCACTTT. Protein: CASSLSDSPLHF.

This clonotype was recorded at least ten times. The chain has TRBV29-1 and TRBJ1-2; 8 nucleotides line up with TRBD1. V lost 3 bases to trimming and J lost 8 bases; unmatched junction nucleotides: 5. Per the germline V gene, CDR1 is SQVTM and CDR2 is ANQGSEA. The length of the CDR3 is 12 residues. The CDR3 region is CSVESGGGGYTF. CDR3 sequence (DNA): TGCAGCGTTGAGTCAGGGGGCGGCGGCTACACCTTC.

The chain couples TRBV7-2 to TRBJ2-1; D is uncertain. The V end was cut by 3 bases, the J end by 4 bases, with 7 bases between. Germline lookup yields CDR1 SGHTA and CDR2 FQGNSA. The CDR3 loop spans 13 amino acids. CDR3 residues: CASSLTAYNEQFF. The CDR3 DNA reads as TGTGCCAGCAGCTTGACGGCTTACAATGAGCAGTTCTTC.

This sequence joins TRBV6-6 and TRBJ2-7; a possible D gene is TRBD2 (5 bases). Germline CDR1 and CDR2: MNHNY and SVGAGI (reference sequence). Between the trimmed V and J ends, which lost 3 bases and 5 bases, there was a span of 20 bases. This CDR3 spans 16 amino acids. CDR3 sequence reads: CASSYNEWEMNDEQYF. The CDR3 bases are TGTGCCAGCAGTTATAACGAGTGGGAGATGAACGACGAGCAGTACTTC.

V usage is TRBV7-2 and J usage is TRBJ2-1; 8 bases map to TRBD2. V lost 0 bases, J lost 0 bases, and 13 bases stayed unmatched. CDR1 and CDR2 (germline): SGHTA, FQGNSA. This CDR3 region has 20 residues. Here the CDR3 DNA reads TGTGCCAGCAGCTTAGCTCCTCCGGTAGCGGGACCGAGCTCCTACAATGAGCAGTTCTTC. Translation gives CASSLAPPVAGPSSYNEQFF.

This clonotype was recorded a few times. The V gene is TRBV7-6, the J gene TRBJ2-1; tentatively, D is TRBD1 (6 bases). This CDR3 spans 15 amino acids. Trimming took 5 bases from V and 10 from J, leaving 21 bases between them. The V gene's germline CDR1 is SGHVS and CDR2 FNYEAQ. The CDR3 here is CASSPPGTSGLEQFF. DNA of the CDR3: TGTGCCAGCAGCCCCCCCGGGACAAGTGGGCTGGAGCAGTTCTTC.